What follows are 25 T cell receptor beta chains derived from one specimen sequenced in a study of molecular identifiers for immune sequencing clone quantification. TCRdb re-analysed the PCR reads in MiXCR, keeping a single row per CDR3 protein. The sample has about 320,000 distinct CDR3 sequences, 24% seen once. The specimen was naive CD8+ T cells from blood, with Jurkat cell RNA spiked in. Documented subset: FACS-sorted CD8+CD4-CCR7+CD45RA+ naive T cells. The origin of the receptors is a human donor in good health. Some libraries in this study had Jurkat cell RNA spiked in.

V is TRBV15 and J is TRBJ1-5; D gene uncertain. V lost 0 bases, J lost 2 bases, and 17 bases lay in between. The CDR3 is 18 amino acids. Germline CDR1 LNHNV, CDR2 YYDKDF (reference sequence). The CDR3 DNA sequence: TGTGCCACCAGCAGAGAACCCGTCCTACGGAGTGGCAATCAGCCCCAGCATTTT. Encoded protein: CATSREPVLRSGNQPQHF. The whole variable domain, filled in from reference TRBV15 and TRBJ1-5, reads DAMVIQNPRYQVTQFGKPVTLSCSQTLNHNVMYWYQQKSSQAPKLLFHYYDKDFNNEADTPDNFQSRRPNTSFCFLDIRSPGLGDTAMYLCATSREPVLRSGNQPQHFGDGTRLSIL.

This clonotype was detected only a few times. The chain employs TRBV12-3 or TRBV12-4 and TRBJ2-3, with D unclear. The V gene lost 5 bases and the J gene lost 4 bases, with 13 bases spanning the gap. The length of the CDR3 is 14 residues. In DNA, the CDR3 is TGTGCCAGCAGTCCGCCGACTCCCCCAGATACGCAGTATTTT. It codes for CASSPPTPPDTQYF.

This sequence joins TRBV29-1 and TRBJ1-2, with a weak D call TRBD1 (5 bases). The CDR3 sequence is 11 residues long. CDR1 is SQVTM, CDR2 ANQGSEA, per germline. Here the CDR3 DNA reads TGCAGTCTGGGGGGGGGCTATGGCTACACCTTC. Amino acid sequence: CSLGGGYGYTF.

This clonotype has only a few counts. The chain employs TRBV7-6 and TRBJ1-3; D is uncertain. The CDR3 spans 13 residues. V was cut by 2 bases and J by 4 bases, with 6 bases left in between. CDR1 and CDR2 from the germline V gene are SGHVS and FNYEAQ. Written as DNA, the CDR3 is TGTGCCAGCAGCTTATACGAAGGAAACACCATATATTTT. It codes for CASSLYEGNTIYF.

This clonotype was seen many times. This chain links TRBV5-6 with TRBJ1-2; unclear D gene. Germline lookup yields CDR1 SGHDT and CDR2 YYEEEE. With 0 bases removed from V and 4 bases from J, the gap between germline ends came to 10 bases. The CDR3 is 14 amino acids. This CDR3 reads CASSLEQNIYGYTF. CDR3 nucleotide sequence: TGTGCCAGCAGCTTGGAGCAGAATATCTATGGCTACACCTTC.

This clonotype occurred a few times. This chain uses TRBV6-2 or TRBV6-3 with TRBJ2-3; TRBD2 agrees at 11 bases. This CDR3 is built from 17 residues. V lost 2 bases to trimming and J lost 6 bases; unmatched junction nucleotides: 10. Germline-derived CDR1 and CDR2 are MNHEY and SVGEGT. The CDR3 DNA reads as TGTGCCAGCAGTTACGAAGGCGGTGGACTAGCGGGCGATACGCAGTATTTT. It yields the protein CASSYEGGGLAGDTQYF.

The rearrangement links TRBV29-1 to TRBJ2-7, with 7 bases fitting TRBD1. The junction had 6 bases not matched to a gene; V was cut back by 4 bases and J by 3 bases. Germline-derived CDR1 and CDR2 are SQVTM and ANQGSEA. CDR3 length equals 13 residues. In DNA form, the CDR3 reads TGCAGCGTTGTGGCAGGGGGTAACTACGAGCAGTACTTC. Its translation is CSVVAGGNYEQYF.

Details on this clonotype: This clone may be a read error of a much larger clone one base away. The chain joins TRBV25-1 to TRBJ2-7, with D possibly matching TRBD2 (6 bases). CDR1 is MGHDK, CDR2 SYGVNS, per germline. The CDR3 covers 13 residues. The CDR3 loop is CASRELGRGEQYF. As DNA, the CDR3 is TGTGCCAGCAGGGAATTGGGCCGGGGGGAGCAGTACTTC.

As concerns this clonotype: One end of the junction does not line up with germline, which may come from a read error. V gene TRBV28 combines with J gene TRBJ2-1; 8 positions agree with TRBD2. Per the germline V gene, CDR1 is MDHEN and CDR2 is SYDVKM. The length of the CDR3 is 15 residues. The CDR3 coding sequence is TGTGCCCGCAGTGCTCTGGGACTAGAACTCAATGCGCAGTTCTTC. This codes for CARSALGLELNAQFF.

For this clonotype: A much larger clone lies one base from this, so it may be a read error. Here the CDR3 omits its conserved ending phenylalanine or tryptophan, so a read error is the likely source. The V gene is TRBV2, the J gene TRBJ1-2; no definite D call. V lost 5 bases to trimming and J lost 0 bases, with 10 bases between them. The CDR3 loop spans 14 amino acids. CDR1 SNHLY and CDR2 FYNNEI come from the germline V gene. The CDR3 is CASSNGPANYGYTI. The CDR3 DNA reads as TGTGCCAGCAGTAACGGACCGGCTAACTATGGCTACACCATC.

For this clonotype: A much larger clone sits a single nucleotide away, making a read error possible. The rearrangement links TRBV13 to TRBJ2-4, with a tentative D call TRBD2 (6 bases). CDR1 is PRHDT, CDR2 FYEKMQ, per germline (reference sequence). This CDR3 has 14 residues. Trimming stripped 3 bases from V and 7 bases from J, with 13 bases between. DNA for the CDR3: TGTGCCAGCAGCTTCCGGGACTCGATCAACATTCAGTACTTC. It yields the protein CASSFRDSINIQYF. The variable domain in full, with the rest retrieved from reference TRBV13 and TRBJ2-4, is AAGVIQSPRHLIKEKRETATLKCYPIPRHDTVYWYQQGPGQDPQFLISFYEKMQSDKGSIPDRFSAQQFSDYHSELNMSSLELGDSALYFCASSFRDSINIQYFGAGTRLSVL.

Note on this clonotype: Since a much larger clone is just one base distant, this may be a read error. The CDR3, as DNA: TGTGCCGGCAGAGAGCCGGGTTCAGCCCAGCATTTT. Residues: CAGREPGSAQHF. J is TRBJ1-5 and V is TRBV6-2 or TRBV6-3; D is unresolved. Germline V gene sequence: CDR1 MNHEY, CDR2 SVGEGT. The CDR3 loop spans 12 amino acids.

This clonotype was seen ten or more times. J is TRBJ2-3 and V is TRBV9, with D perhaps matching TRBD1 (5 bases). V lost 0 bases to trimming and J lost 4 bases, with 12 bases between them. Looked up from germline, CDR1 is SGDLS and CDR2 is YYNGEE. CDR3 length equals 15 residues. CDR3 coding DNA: TGTGCCAGCAGCGTAGTACAGGAAGGCGCAGATACGCAGTATTTT. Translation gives CASSVVQEGADTQYF.

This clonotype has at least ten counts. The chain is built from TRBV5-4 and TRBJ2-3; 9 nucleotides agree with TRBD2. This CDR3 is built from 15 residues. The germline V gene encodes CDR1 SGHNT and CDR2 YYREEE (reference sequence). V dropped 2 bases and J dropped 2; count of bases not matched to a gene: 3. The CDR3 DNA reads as TGTGCCAGCAGCTTTCTAGCGGGGAACACAGATACGCAGTATTTT. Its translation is CASSFLAGNTDTQYF.

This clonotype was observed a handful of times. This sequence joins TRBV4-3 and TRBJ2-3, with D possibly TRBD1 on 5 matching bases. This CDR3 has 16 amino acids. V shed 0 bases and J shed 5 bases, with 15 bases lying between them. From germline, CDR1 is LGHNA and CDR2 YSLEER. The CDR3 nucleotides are TGCGCCAGCAGCCAAGAGTTCCAGGGTAGGGAAGATACGCAGTATTTT. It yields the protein CASSQEFQGREDTQYF.

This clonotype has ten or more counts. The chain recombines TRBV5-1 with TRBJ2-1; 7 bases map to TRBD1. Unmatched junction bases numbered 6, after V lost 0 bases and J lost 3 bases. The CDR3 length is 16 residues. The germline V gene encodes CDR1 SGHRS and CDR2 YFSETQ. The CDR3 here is CASSLEAGGDYNEQFF. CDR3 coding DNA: TGCGCCAGCAGCTTGGAGGCAGGGGGAGACTACAATGAGCAGTTCTTC.

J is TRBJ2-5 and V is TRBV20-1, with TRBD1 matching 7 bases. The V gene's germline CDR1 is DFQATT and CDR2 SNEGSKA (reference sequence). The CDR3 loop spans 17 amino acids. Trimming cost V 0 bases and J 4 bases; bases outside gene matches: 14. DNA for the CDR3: TGCAGTGCTAGAGATTTGGATAGACAGGGTAAAGGAGAGACCCAGTACTTC. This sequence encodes CSARDLDRQGKGETQYF.

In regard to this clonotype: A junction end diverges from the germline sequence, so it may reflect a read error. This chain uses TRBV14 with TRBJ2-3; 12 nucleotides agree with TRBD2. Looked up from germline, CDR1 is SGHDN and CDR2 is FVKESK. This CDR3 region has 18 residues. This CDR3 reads CASSPMGLAGESTDAQYF. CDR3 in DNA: TGTGCCAGCAGCCCAATGGGACTAGCGGGTGAAAGCACAGATGCGCAGTATTTT.

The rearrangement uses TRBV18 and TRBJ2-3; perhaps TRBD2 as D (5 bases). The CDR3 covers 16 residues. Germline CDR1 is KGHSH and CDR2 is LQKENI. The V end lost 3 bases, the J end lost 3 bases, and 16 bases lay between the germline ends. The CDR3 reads CASSPFSEEVTDTQYF. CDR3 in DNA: TGTGCCAGCTCACCCTTCTCGGAGGAGGTAACAGATACGCAGTATTTT.

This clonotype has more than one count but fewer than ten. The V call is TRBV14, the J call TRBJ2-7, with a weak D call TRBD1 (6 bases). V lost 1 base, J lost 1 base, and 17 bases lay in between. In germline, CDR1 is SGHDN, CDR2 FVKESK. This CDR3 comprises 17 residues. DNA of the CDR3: TGTGCCAGCAGCCAAGTGAACTGGGGGCGCGGATCCTACGAGCAGTACTTC. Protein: CASSQVNWGRGSYEQYF.

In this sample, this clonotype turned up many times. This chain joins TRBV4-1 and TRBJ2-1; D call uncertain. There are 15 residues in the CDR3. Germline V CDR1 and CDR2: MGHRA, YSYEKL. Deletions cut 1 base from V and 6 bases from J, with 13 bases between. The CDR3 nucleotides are TGCGCCAGCAGCCAAGTTTGGTTTAAGGGCAATGAGCAGTTCTTC. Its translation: CASSQVWFKGNEQFF.

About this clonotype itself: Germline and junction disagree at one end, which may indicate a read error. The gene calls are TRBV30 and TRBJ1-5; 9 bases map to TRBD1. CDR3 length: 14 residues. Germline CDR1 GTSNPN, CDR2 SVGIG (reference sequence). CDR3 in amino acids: CAWCKQGANQPPHF. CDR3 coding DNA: TGTGCCTGGTGTAAACAGGGGGCGAATCAGCCCCCGCATTTT.

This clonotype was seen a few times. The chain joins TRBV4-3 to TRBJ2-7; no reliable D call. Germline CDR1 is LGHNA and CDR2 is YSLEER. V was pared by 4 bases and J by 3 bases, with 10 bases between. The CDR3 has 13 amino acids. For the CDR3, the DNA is TGCGCCAGCAGCCCCGCTACAGACTACGAGCAGTACTTC. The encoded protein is CASSPATDYEQYF.

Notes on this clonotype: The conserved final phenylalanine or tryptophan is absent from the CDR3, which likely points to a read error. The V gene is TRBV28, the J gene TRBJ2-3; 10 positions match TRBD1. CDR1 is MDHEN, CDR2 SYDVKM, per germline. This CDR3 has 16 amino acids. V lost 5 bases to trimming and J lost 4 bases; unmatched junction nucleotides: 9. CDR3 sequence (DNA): TGTGCCAGCAGTGGAAGACGGGACAGGGGTTCAGATACGCAGTATTCT. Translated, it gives CASSGRRDRGSDTQYS.

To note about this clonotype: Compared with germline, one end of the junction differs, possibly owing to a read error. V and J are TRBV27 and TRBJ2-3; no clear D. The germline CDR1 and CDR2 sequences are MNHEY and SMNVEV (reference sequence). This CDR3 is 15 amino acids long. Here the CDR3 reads CASSHRTFSTDTQCF. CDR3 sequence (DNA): TGTGCCAGCAGTCACCGGACGTTTAGCACAGATACGCAGTGTTTT.